What follows are 27 T cell receptor beta chains derived from one specimen sequenced in a study of blood T cell repertoires in COVID-19. Sequencing used immunoSEQ multiplex PCR; TCRdb keeps in-frame clones, though not all of them. This repertoire shows under 200,000 clones, about 85% found once; its top ten account for 9.8%. The sequenced material came from peripheral blood. Receptors were obtained from a woman of 80 years or more with acute or convalescent COVID-19.

The chain uses TRBV5-1 and TRBJ1-1; D may be TRBD1 (5 bases). This CDR3 is built from 14 residues. Germline assignment: CDR1 SGHRS and CDR2 YFSETQ. V was clipped by 0 bases and J by 6 bases, with 12 bases between them. The CDR3 nucleotides read TGCGCCAGCAGCTTGGAAGCAGGGATCGCTGAAGCTTTCTTT. Its translation: CASSLEAGIAEAFF.

This sequence joins TRBV7-9 and TRBJ2-2, with D possibly matching TRBD1 (6 bases). V lost 5 bases, J lost 1 base, and 17 bases lay in between. The CDR3 spans 17 residues. The germline gives CDR1 SEHNR, CDR2 FQNEAQ (reference sequence). The CDR3 reads CASSPGVVGQNTGELFF. CDR3 DNA sequence: TGTGCCAGCAGCCCAGGGGTGGTGGGACAGAACACCGGGGAGCTGTTTTTT.

The rearrangement joins TRBV19 to TRBJ2-7; 7 bases agree with TRBD1. The CDR3 consists of 17 residues. Germline assignment: CDR1 LNHDA and CDR2 SQIVND (reference sequence). The J segment lost 4 bases and the V segment lost 5 bases, leaving 17 bases of the junction unmatched. The CDR3 sequence is CASSGGQTGIKAYEQYF. DNA for the CDR3: TGTGCCAGTAGTGGGGGTCAGACAGGGATCAAAGCATACGAGCAGTACTTC.

This chain links TRBV5-8 with TRBJ2-5; TRBD2 agrees at 9 bases. Germline-derived CDR1 and CDR2 are SGHTS and YDEGEE. The V gene end was trimmed by 2 bases and the J gene end by 4 bases; junction bases not matched to a gene: 0. This CDR3 is 13 amino acids long. The CDR3 bases are TGTGCCAGCAGCTTAGCGGGGGGAGAGACCCAGTACTTC. It is translated as CASSLAGGETQYF.

J is TRBJ1-2 and V is TRBV19, with a tentative D call TRBD1 (5 bases). Germline V lookup: CDR1 LNHDA, CDR2 SQIVND (reference sequence). Trimming took 9 bases from V and 1 from J, leaving 12 bases between them. The CDR3 extends over 13 amino acids. The CDR3 here is CASREGINYGYTF. Here the CDR3 DNA reads TGTGCCAGCAGGGAGGGAATTAACTATGGCTACACCTTC.

The chain couples TRBV19 to TRBJ2-6; a weak D match, TRBD2 (5 bases). This CDR3 has 16 residues. Germline loops: CDR1 LNHDA, CDR2 SQIVND (reference sequence). Trimming removed 5 bases at V and 1 base at J, with 12 bases between. CDR3 sequence (DNA): TGTGCCAGTAGTCCCTACCTAGCATCTGGGGCCAACGTCCTGACTTTC. It yields the protein CASSPYLASGANVLTF.

The rearrangement uses TRBV6-6 and TRBJ2-1; TRBD2 agrees at 9 bases. This CDR3 region has 15 residues. Germline lookup yields CDR1 MNHNY and CDR2 SVGAGI (reference sequence). The J segment lost 8 bases and the V segment lost 6 bases, leaving 11 bases of the junction unmatched. CDR3 DNA sequence: TGTGCCAGCAGCCAATGGATTAGCGGGAGCTATGAGCAGTTCTTC. Its translation: CASSQWISGSYEQFF.

J is TRBJ1-2 and V is TRBV7-9; 10 bases match TRBD1. With 5 bases clipped from V and 4 bases from J, the junction kept 10 bases outside the gene matches. Germline V gives CDR1 SEHNR, CDR2 FQNEAQ (reference sequence). CDR3 size: 16 residues. As DNA, the CDR3 is TGTGCCAGCAGCCCGAGACAGGGGGCGATGGGCTATGGCTACACCTTC. This sequence encodes CASSPRQGAMGYGYTF.

The chain is built from TRBV5-1 and TRBJ1-2; TRBD1 matches at 7 bases. CDR3 length: 14 residues. CDR1 and CDR2 from the germline V gene are SGHRS and YFSETQ. Losses at the gene ends were 0 bases for V and 7 bases for J; bases not matched to a gene: 6. The CDR3 loop reads CASSLGLQGPGYTF. In DNA, the CDR3 is TGCGCCAGCAGCTTGGGATTACAGGGGCCTGGCTACACCTTC. Full variable domain (outside the CDR3, taken from reference TRBV5-1 and TRBJ1-2): KAGVTQTPRYLIKTRGQQVTLSCSPISGHRSVSWYQQTPGQGLQFLFEYFSETQRNKGNFPGRFSGRQFSNSRSEMNVSTLELGDSALYLCASSLGLQGPGYTFGSGTRLTVV.

V and J are TRBV19 and TRBJ1-5; 7 nucleotides align to TRBD1. CDR3 length equals 15 residues. J was trimmed by 3 bases and V by 5 bases; bases with no gene match: 7. Germline assignment: CDR1 LNHDA and CDR2 SQIVND (reference sequence). CDR3 sequence (DNA): TGTGCCAGTAGTTCCCAGGGACAGATCAATCAGCCCCAGCATTTT. Encoded protein: CASSSQGQINQPQHF.

The chain uses TRBV7-2 and TRBJ2-7; perhaps TRBD2 as D (6 bases). Between the trimmed V and J ends, which lost 5 bases and 0 bases, there was a span of 17 bases. The CDR3 sequence is 16 residues long. CDR1 SGHTA and CDR2 FQGNSA come from the germline V gene. The CDR3 here is CASSLGTGRNSYEQYF. In DNA, the CDR3 is TGTGCCAGCAGCCTAGGGACTGGGCGAAACTCCTACGAGCAGTACTTC.

The V call is TRBV19, the J call TRBJ2-2; no reliable D call. The length of the CDR3 is 14 residues. Trimming removed 3 bases from V and 0 bases from J, with 5 bases in between. Germline V gene data show CDR1 as LNHDA and CDR2 as SQIVND (reference sequence). CDR3 region: CASSIGANTGELFF. DNA for the CDR3: TGTGCCAGTAGTATTGGAGCGAACACCGGGGAGCTGTTTTTT.

V and J are TRBV10-3 and TRBJ2-1; D is ambiguous. There are 16 residues in the CDR3. Germline CDR1 ENHRY, CDR2 SYGVKD. Trimming left V 0 bases short and J 0 bases short, with 9 bases between. The CDR3 nucleotides read TGTGCCATCAGTGAGTCTGGGCCGAACTCCTACAATGAGCAGTTCTTC. Translation gives CAISESGPNSYNEQFF.

The V and J genes are TRBV19 and TRBJ1-1; 8 nucleotides agree with TRBD1. The germline V gene has CDR1 LNHDA and CDR2 SQIVND (reference sequence). The CDR3 runs to 13 residues. V shed 5 bases, J shed 9 bases, and the junction held 8 bases outside the gene matches. As DNA, the CDR3 is TGTGCCAGTAGTTCTTTGGGCAGGGGGCAAGCTTTCTTT. As protein: CASSSLGRGQAFF.

The chain is built from TRBV15 and TRBJ2-2; D gene ambiguous. The CDR3 extends over 10 amino acids. From germline, CDR1 is LNHNV and CDR2 YYDKDF (reference sequence). Trimming removed 6 bases at V and 10 bases at J, with 6 bases between. CDR3 residues: CATRAAELFF. CDR3 DNA sequence: TGTGCCACCAGGGCCGCGGAGCTGTTTTTT.

The CDR3 reads CASSLGGVAVFNEQFF. The CDR3 region has the DNA TGTGCCAGCAGCTTGGGTGGGGTAGCGGTTTTCAATGAGCAGTTCTTC. V usage is TRBV5-4 and J usage is TRBJ2-1, with a weak D call TRBD2 (6 bases). Trimming pared 0 bases from V and 6 bases from J, leaving 16 bases between. Germline CDR1 reads SGHNT; CDR2 reads YYREEE (reference sequence). The CDR3 extends over 16 amino acids.

The chain uses TRBV25-1 and TRBJ1-5; TRBD1 is a possible D gene (5 bases). Trimming took off 1 base at V and 0 bases at J, with 7 bases between the two ends. Germline V gene data show CDR1 as MGHDK and CDR2 as SYGVNS. CDR3 length: 15 residues. DNA of the CDR3: TGTGCCAGCAGTGAATCGGGGGATAGCAATCAGCCCCAGCATTTT. It yields the protein CASSESGDSNQPQHF. Full variable domain (missing parts from reference TRBV25-1 and TRBJ1-5): EADIYQTPRYLVIGTGKKITLECSQTMGHDKMYWYQQDPGMELHLIHYSYGVNSTEKGDLSSESTVSRIRTEHFPLTLESARPSHTSQYLCASSESGDSNQPQHFGDGTRLSIL.

Written as DNA, the CDR3 is TGTGCCACCAGTGATAGAGGACAGGGCCCAGCTAACTATGGCTACACCTTC. The encoded protein is CATSDRGQGPANYGYTF. The chain employs TRBV24-1 and TRBJ1-2, with 8 bases matching TRBD1. The CDR3 has 17 amino acids. V trimming: 3 bases; J trimming: 0 bases; junction bases outside the gene matches: 8. CDR1 is KGHDR and CDR2 is SFDVKD in the germline V gene.

The chain combines TRBV3-1 (or the pseudogene TRBV3-2) with TRBJ1-2, with D unresolved. CDR1 is LGHDT and CDR2 is YNNKEL in the germline V gene (reference sequence). Trimming cost V 0 bases and J 8 bases, with 13 bases left between them. This CDR3 contains 14 residues. CDR3: CASSQEPEVEGYTF. CDR3 coding DNA: TGTGCCAGCAGCCAAGAGCCAGAGGTGGAAGGCTACACCTTC.

V is TRBV4-2 and J is TRBJ2-1, with TRBD2 matching over 9 bases. CDR3 length equals 18 residues. CDR1 and CDR2 (germline): LGHNA, YNFKEQ. V gave up 0 bases and J gave up 0 bases; unmatched junction bases: 6. In DNA form, the CDR3 reads TGTGCCAGCAGCCAAGATCTCCTAGCGGGAAACTCCTACAATGAGCAGTTCTTC. Translated: CASSQDLLAGNSYNEQFF.

The chain is built from TRBV7-8 and TRBJ2-6; TRBD1 is a possible D gene (5 bases). The V and J ends lost 1 base and 2 bases respectively, with 6 bases between them. This CDR3 spans 15 amino acids. Germline CDR1 reads SGHVS; CDR2 reads FQNEAQ. The CDR3: CASSLGQTGANVLTF. DNA for the CDR3: TGTGCCAGCAGCTTAGGACAGACTGGGGCCAACGTCCTGACTTTC.

The chain employs TRBV6-5 and TRBJ1-1, with TRBD1 as a possible D gene (5 bases). Trimming took 6 bases from V and 0 from J, leaving 11 bases between them. Germline V gives CDR1 MNHEY, CDR2 SVGAGI. The CDR3 extends over 14 amino acids. The CDR3 region is CASRAGPLNTEAFF. The DNA for the CDR3 is TGTGCCAGCAGGGCGGGACCGCTGAACACTGAAGCTTTCTTT.

V is TRBV6-6 and J is TRBJ1-6; 8 nucleotides match TRBD1. This CDR3 is built from 14 residues. Unmatched junction bases numbered 6, after V lost 5 bases and J lost 9 bases. CDR1 and CDR2 (germline): MNHNY, SVGAGI (reference sequence). The CDR3 DNA sequence: TGTGCCAGCAGTCTAGGACAGGGTTCTTCACCCCTCCACTTT. Translation gives CASSLGQGSSPLHF.

The chain carries TRBV6-1 and TRBJ2-7; 10 positions match TRBD2. CDR1 MNHNS and CDR2 SASEGT come from the germline V gene. The CDR3 spans 16 residues. The V and J ends lost 4 bases and 0 bases, in that order; junction bases with no gene match: 6. CDR3 sequence reads: CASSGSGRGFSYEQYF. The CDR3 nucleotides read TGTGCCAGCAGTGGGAGCGGGAGGGGGTTCTCCTACGAGCAGTACTTC.

In DNA, the CDR3 is TGCAGCGTTTGGACAGGGGGTGATAGCTATGGCTACACCTTC. Protein product: CSVWTGGDSYGYTF. The chain links TRBV29-1 to TRBJ1-2; 10 bases are shared with TRBD1. V was clipped by 5 bases and J by 4 bases; unmatched bases: 7. The CDR3 has 14 amino acids. CDR1 and CDR2 (germline): SQVTM, ANQGSEA.

The CDR3 is CATRLAGTDTQYF. The CDR3 DNA reads TGTGCCACCCGCCTAGCGGGCACAGATACGCAGTATTTT. The genes are TRBV24-1 and TRBJ2-3; TRBD2 aligns across 7 bases. Germline assignment: CDR1 KGHDR and CDR2 SFDVKD. The CDR3 consists of 13 residues. V gave up 9 bases and J gave up 1 base; unmatched junction bases: 3.

The V and J genes are TRBV18 and TRBJ2-7; D is ambiguous. Germline V gene data show CDR1 as KGHSH and CDR2 as LQKENI. The germline V and J ends were trimmed by 1 base and 0 bases, with 10 bases remaining between them. This CDR3 comprises 15 residues. CDR3 region: CASSPRAESSYEQYF. CDR3 bases: TGTGCCAGCTCACCACGTGCCGAGAGCTCCTACGAGCAGTACTTC.